This T cell receptor (gamma chain) is drawn from a study of Vδ1+ human thymocytes. Thymocytes were sorted as CD3+ TCRVdelta1+ TCRVdelta2- after alphabeta T cell depletion. Study-level findings and limits: Donors shared many TRG clonotypes but few TRD clonotypes. Highly polyclonal TRG and TRD repertoires with Gaussian CDR3 length distributions appeared in thymus. Despite high sort purity, roughly 19% of thymic T cell receptor delta sequences were Vdelta2.

Extracted RNA was reverse transcribed into cDNA. Multiplex PCR used pooled V-gene forward primers and a constant-region reverse primer to amplify CDR3s. TCRdb re-called the multiplex PCR reads via CATT. The sample has 36,000 or so gamma-chain clones, over 20% seen once. V lost 2 bases to trimming and J lost 4 bases; unmatched junction nucleotides: 5. The V gene's germline CDR1 is EGSNGY and CDR2 YDSYNSKV. There are 13 residues in the CDR3. The sample holds a few counts of this clone. The antigen remains unidentified. This chain connects TRGV2 to TRGJ1 or TRGJ2. Sample: Vdelta1+ gamma-delta thymocytes from the thymus. Subset indicated: FACS-sorted CD3+ TCRalphabeta- TCRVdelta1+ TCRVdelta2- thymocytes. This TCR was recovered from a girl under two years old who had congenital heart surgery. CDR3 protein: CATWDAEYYKKLF. CDR3 coding DNA: TGTGCCACCTGGGACGCGGAGTATTATAAGAAACTCTTT.